These 8 T cell receptor beta chains were all obtained from the same sample, sequenced in a study of blood T cell repertoires in COVID-19 (dated by TCRdb to the early 2020s). To prepare the library, the immunoSEQ multiplex PCR assay was applied. As stored in TCRdb, this immuneACCESS dataset retains in-frame rearrangements with V and J assigned. A fraction of the clones does not appear; measured against another copy, unresolved V genes explain less than half of the discrepancy, and the remainder lacks a known reason. Counted in this sample were over 200,000 clones; 84% of them appeared once. Less than 2% of the sample lies in the top ten. Material: PBMCs or T cells enriched from blood (not recorded which). These receptors were obtained from a man aged 60 to 75 who had recovered from COVID-19.

The V and J genes are TRBV5-4 and TRBJ1-1; D ambiguous. Germline V gives CDR1 SGHNT, CDR2 YYREEE (reference sequence). CDR3 length equals 12 residues. V was cut by 5 bases and J by 1 base, with 6 bases left in between. For the CDR3, the DNA is TGTGCCAGCAGGAACAAGAACACTGAAGCTTTCTTT. The encoded protein is CASRNKNTEAFF.

The table lists this clone with a few counts. The rearrangement links TRBV6-5 to TRBJ1-1; D not resolved. CDR1 is MNHEY, CDR2 SVGAGI, per germline. The CDR3 is 15 amino acids. The germline V and J ends were trimmed by 5 bases and 3 bases, with 16 bases remaining between them. In DNA form, the CDR3 reads TGTGCCAGCAGTCCATACGGGCGGGTAGACACTGAAGCTTTCTTT. Translation: CASSPYGRVDTEAFF.

The rearrangement uses TRBV6-4 and TRBJ2-2; possibly TRBD2 for D (5 bases). The CDR3 is 14 residues long. Germline CDR1 is MRHNA and CDR2 is SNTAGT. Trimming removed 3 bases at V and 0 bases at J, with 5 bases between. The CDR3 spells CASSEAANTGELFF. In nucleotides, the CDR3 is TGTGCCAGCAGTGAAGCGGCGAACACCGGGGAGCTGTTTTTT.

The rearrangement links TRBV6-5 to TRBJ1-2, with TRBD1 matching 10 bases. V was clipped by 8 bases and J by 1 base; unmatched bases: 4. Germline loops: CDR1 MNHEY, CDR2 SVGAGI. There are 14 residues in the CDR3. In DNA, the CDR3 is TGTGCCAGCCGGACAGGGGGATTTAACTATGGCTACACCTTC. It encodes CASRTGGFNYGYTF.

The rearrangement joins TRBV7-3 to TRBJ1-2; possibly TRBD1 for D (6 bases). CDR3 length equals 13 residues. V was shortened by 4 bases and J by 7 bases, with 13 bases between the two germline ends. Germline V CDR1 and CDR2: SGHTA, FQGTGA. CDR3: CASSWDNLSGYTF. CDR3 DNA sequence: TGTGCCAGCAGCTGGGACAACCTCAGTGGCTACACCTTC.

The chain recombines TRBV20-1 with TRBJ2-7, with 10 bases that match TRBD2. This CDR3 is built from 14 residues. J lost 2 bases, V lost 3 bases, and 4 bases had no gene match. Germline V gene lookup returns CDR1 DFQATT and CDR2 SNEGSKA (reference sequence). The CDR3 nucleotides read TGCAGTGCTAGTCGGACTAGCGGAACCTACGAGCAGTACTTC. Translated: CSASRTSGTYEQYF.

This chain uses TRBV6-2 or TRBV6-3 with TRBJ1-1, with unresolved D. Germline V gene lookup returns CDR1 MNHEY and CDR2 SVGEGT. CDR3 length: 13 residues. Trimming shortened V by 2 bases and J by 2 bases, and 6 bases separated the two germline ends. The CDR3 protein is CASSYTVNTEAFF. The CDR3 region has the DNA TGTGCCAGCAGTTACACAGTCAACACTGAAGCTTTCTTT.

The chain combines TRBV9 with TRBJ1-1; no clear D gene. The germline CDR1 and CDR2 sequences are SGDLS and YYNGEE. Trimming removed 1 base from V and 1 base from J, with 5 bases in between. CDR3 length: 13 residues. CDR3 amino acids: CASSVQRNTEAFF. DNA of the CDR3: TGTGCCAGCAGCGTACAGCGGAACACTGAAGCTTTCTTT.